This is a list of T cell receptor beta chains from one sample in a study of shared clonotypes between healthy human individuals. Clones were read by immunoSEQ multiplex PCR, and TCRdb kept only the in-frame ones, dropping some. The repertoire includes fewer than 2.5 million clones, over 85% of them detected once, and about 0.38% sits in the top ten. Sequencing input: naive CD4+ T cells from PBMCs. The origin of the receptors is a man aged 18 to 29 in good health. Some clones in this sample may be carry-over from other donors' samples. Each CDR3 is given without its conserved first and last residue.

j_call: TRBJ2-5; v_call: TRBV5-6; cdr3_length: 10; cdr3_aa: ASSLTIETQY
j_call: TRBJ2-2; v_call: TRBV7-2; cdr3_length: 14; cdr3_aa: ASSPHGGVNTGELF
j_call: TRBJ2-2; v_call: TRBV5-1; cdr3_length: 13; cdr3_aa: ASSGSTGMGGELF
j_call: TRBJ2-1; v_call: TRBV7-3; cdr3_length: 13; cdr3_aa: ASSLGGQYYNEQF
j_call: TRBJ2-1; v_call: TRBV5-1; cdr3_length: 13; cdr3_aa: ASSPQGTGGNEQF
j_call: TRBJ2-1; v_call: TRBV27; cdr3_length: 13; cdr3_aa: ASSSGTYTYNEQF
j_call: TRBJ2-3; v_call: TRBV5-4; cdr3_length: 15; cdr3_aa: ASSLAWEGRGTDTQY
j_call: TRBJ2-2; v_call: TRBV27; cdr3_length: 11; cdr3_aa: ASSFFLAGELF
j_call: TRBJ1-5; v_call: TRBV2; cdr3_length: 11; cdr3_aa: ASKGQGIQPQH
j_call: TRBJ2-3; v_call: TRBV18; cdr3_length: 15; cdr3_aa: ASSPGRGRATTDTQY
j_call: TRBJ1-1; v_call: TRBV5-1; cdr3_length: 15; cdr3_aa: ASSPDRTGPMNTEAF
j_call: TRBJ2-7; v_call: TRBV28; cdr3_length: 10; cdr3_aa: ASSSLSYEQY
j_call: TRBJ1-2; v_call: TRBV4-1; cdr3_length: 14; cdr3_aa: ASSPVSSGSLYGYT
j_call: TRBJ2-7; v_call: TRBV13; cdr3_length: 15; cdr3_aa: ASSSGPGTSGAYEQY
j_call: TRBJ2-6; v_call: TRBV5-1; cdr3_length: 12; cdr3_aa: ASRSLSGANVLT
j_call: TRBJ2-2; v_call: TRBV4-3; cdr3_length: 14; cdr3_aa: ASSQGGTSISRELF
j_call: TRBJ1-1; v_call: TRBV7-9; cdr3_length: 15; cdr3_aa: ASTNIAALPLNTEAF
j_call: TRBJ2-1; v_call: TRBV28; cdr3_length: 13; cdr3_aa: ASSSTGTGDNEQF
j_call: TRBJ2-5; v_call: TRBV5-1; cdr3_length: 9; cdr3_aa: ASSLSETQY
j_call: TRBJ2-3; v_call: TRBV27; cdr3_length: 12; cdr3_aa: ASSLQGWGDTQY
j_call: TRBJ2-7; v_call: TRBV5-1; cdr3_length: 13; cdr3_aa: ASSLLTSGSYEQY
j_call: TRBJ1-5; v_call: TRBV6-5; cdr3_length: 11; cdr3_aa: ASSGTGNQPQH
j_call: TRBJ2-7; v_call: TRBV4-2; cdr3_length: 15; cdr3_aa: ASSEINRGGKMDEQY
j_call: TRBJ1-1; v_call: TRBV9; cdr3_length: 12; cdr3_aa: ASSVTSQNTEAF
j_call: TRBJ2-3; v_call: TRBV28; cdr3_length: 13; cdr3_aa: ASRLTLPSTDTQY
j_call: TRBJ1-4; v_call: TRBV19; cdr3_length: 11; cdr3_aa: ASSTLLGEKLF
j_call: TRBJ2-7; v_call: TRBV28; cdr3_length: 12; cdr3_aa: ASSLPGHGYEQY
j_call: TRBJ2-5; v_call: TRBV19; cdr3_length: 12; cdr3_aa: ASSPTTGPETQY
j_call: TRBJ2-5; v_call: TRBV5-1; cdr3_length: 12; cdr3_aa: ASSLRQGGETQY
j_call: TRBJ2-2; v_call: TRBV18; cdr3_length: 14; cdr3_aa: ASSPLAGGGTGELF
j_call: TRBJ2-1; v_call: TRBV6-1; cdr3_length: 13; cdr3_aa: ASRDGQGAFYEQF
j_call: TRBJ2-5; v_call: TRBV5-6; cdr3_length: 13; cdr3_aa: ASSLSGAGQETQY
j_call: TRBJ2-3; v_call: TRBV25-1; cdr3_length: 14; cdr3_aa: ASSEWVAGRTDTQY
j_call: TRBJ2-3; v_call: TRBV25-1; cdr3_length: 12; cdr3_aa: ASIRDTSGDTQY
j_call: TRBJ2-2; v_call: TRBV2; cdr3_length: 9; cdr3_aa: ASSGDGELF
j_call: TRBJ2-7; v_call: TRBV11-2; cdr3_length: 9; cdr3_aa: ASSLGSEQY
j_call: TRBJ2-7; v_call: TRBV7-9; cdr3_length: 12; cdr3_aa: ASRPQGSSYEQY
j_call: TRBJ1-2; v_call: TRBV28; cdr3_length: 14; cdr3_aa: ASSPFWRGPNYGYT
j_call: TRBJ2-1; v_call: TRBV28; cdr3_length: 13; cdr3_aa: ASSPPSGTFNEQF
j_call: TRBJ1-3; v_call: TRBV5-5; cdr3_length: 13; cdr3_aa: ASSQLPISGNTIY
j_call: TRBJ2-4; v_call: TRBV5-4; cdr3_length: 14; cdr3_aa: ASSRGQTRDKNIQY
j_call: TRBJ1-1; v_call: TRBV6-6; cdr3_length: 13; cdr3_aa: ASFSRTAMNTEAF
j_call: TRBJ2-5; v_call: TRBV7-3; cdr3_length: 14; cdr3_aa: ASSLGLAGAQETQY
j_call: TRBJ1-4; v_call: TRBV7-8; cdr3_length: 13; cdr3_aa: ASSLDGTVGEKLF
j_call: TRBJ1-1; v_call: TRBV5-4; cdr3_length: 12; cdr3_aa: ASSIREVNTEAF
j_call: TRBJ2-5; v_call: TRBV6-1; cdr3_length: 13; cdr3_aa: ASSSPGASWETQY
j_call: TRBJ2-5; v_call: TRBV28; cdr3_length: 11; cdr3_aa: ASMGQGQETQY
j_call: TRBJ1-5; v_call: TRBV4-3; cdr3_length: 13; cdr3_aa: ASSQDPRTDQPQH
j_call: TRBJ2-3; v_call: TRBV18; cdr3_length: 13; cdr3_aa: ASSPRQGSTDTQY
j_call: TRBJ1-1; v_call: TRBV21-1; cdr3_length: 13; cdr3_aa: ASSRDRGMNTEAF
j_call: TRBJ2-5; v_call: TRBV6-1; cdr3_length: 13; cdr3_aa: ASSGLGLAGETQY
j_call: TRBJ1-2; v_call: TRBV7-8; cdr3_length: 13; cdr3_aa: ASSLRWGQNYGYT
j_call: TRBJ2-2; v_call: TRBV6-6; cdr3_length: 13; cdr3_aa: ASRLDRGQKGELF
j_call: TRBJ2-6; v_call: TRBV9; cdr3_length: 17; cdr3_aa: ASSVAQDRGFAGANVLT